This T cell receptor beta chain derives from a study of blood T cell repertoires in COVID-19. In the study overall: Collection of acute and convalescent COVID-19 samples took place in the United States, Italy and Spain. In each case, the material was cDNA or gDNA derived from T cells, B-cell-depleted T cells, or PBMCs.

As processed by the authors: Researchers report that nucleated cell counts were estimated from reference gene primer amplification. Clones were read by immunoSEQ multiplex PCR, and TCRdb kept only the in-frame ones, dropping some. Clone size and the V and J calls come from that table; the DNA yielded D and trimming. This table holds some 300,000 clones, 85% to 90% found once. As to this clone: Its ends do not fully match the called genes, so a read error is possible.

Patients at the Seattle site were enrolled during active infection and followed longitudinally. CDR3 length equals 17 residues. The germline V gene has CDR1 KGHSH and CDR2 LQKENI. The sequenced material came from peripheral blood. The rearrangement joins TRBV18 to TRBJ2-1, with 7 bases that match TRBD2. The TCR was taken from a woman in her fifties or sixties with COVID-19, enrolled during active disease. The CDR3 DNA reads TGTGCCAGCTCGCCACCACGAGGCCTAGCGGATTATGATGAGCAGTTCTTC. Its translation is CASSPPRGLADYDEQFF.